Each of the 30 T cell receptor beta chains below was sequenced from the same sample in a study of blood T cell repertoires in COVID-19. Clones were sequenced by immunoSEQ multiplex PCR, and TCRdb holds only the in-frame ones, with some missing. The sample has 250,000 to 350,000 clones, under 90% seen once. The sequenced material came from peripheral blood. These receptors all stem from a woman aged 40 to 50 who had recovered from COVID-19.

The V and J genes are TRBV28 and TRBJ2-7, with D perhaps TRBD2 (5 bases). The CDR3 loop spans 12 amino acids. With 4 bases removed from V and 3 bases from J, the gap between germline ends came to 7 bases. Per germline, CDR1 MDHEN and CDR2 SYDVKM. The CDR3 bases are TGTGCCAGCAGTTCCGGGAACTACGAGCAGTACTTC. This sequence encodes CASSSGNYEQYF. The full variable domain, in which reference TRBV28 and TRBJ2-7 provide the parts outside the CDR3, is DVKVTQSSRYLVKRTGEKVFLECVQDMDHENMFWYRQDPGLGLRLIYFSYDVKMKEKGDIPEGYSVSREKKERFSLILESASTNQTSMYLCASSSGNYEQYFGPGTRLTVT.

V usage is TRBV12-3 or TRBV12-4 and J usage is TRBJ2-7; D possibly corresponds to TRBD2 (5 bases). The CDR3 covers 12 residues. V lost 5 bases and J lost 4, with 9 bases in between. Written as DNA, the CDR3 is TGTGCCAGCAGTAAGACGGGATACGAGCAGTACTTC. Its protein is CASSKTGYEQYF.

V and J are TRBV15 and TRBJ2-5; weak D call: TRBD1 (5 bases). Germline CDR1 reads LNHNV; CDR2 reads YYDKDF (reference sequence). This CDR3 region has 16 residues. Trimming shortened V by 1 base and J by 4 bases, and 16 bases separated the two germline ends. The CDR3 region has the DNA TGTGCCACCAGCAGAGTGACAGATAAGGACCGAGAGACCCAGTACTTC. Its translation: CATSRVTDKDRETQYF.

The chain links TRBV7-2 to TRBJ2-5, with 10 bases fitting TRBD2. The CDR3 covers 17 residues. Germline V lookup: CDR1 SGHTA, CDR2 FQGNSA. V dropped 2 bases and J dropped 1; count of bases not matched to a gene: 7. The CDR3: CASSLSSGSGPQETQYF. DNA of the CDR3: TGTGCCAGCAGCTTATCTAGCGGGAGCGGACCCCAAGAGACCCAGTACTTC.

The CDR3 spells CASSRLAGEDTQYF. DNA for the CDR3: TGTGCCAGCAGCCGACTAGCGGGAGAAGATACGCAGTATTTT. The J gene is TRBJ2-3, the V gene TRBV5-4, with TRBD2 matching over 12 bases. CDR1 is SGHNT and CDR2 is YYREEE in the germline V gene (reference sequence). V shed 4 bases, J shed 5 bases, and the junction held 2 bases outside the gene matches. This CDR3 contains 14 residues.

This clone showed up many times. This chain joins TRBV15 and TRBJ2-2; 7 bases fit TRBD1. J gave up 6 bases and V 0 bases, and 16 bases lay outside the gene matches. CDR3 length: 19 residues. CDR1 LNHNV and CDR2 YYDKDF come from the germline V gene (reference sequence). Here the CDR3 reads CATSRDFFVGGVRAGELFF. CDR3 bases: TGTGCCACCAGCAGAGATTTCTTCGTAGGGGGCGTCAGGGCCGGGGAGCTGTTTTTT.

The rearrangement links TRBV6-2 or TRBV6-3 to TRBJ2-7, with TRBD2 matching 14 bases. CDR1 is MNHEY, CDR2 SVGEGT, per germline. The ends lost 5 bases at V and 6 bases at J; junction bases unmatched: 15. The CDR3 is 18 amino acids. The CDR3 protein is CASSTRLAGGPWRVEQYF. The CDR3, as DNA: TGTGCCAGCAGTACGCGACTAGCGGGAGGGCCCTGGAGAGTCGAGCAGTACTTC.

The CDR3 loop is CASSQVGEDQETQYF. The CDR3, as DNA: TGTGCCAGCAGCCAGGTAGGGGAGGACCAAGAGACCCAGTACTTC. The chain is built from TRBV3-1 (or the pseudogene TRBV3-2) and TRBJ2-5; possibly TRBD2 for D (6 bases). Trimming shortened V by 3 bases and J by 0 bases, and 11 bases separated the two germline ends. This CDR3 spans 15 amino acids. The V gene's germline CDR1 is LGHDT and CDR2 YNNKEL (reference sequence).

CDR3 sequence: CASSPAGGGEQFF. The CDR3 DNA reads TGTGCCAGCTCACCAGCGGGGGGGGGTGAGCAGTTCTTC. V usage is TRBV18 and J usage is TRBJ2-1; 9 bases match TRBD2. Germline V gene lookup returns CDR1 KGHSH and CDR2 LQKENI. Trimming cost V 2 bases and J 9 bases; bases outside gene matches: 2. This CDR3 has 13 amino acids. The full variable domain, completed using reference TRBV18 and TRBJ2-1, is NAGVMQNPRHLVRRRGQEARLRCSPMKGHSHVYWYRQLPEEGLKFMVYLQKENIIDESGMPKERFSAEFPKEGPSILRIQQVVRGDSAAYFCASSPAGGGEQFFGPGTRLTVL.

V is TRBV19 and J is TRBJ1-4; D may be TRBD1 (5 bases). Germline V lookup: CDR1 LNHDA, CDR2 SQIVND (reference sequence). The V end was cut by 3 bases, the J end by 8 bases, with 13 bases between. CDR3 length equals 14 residues. The CDR3 DNA sequence: TGTGCCAGTAGTATTGGTCAGGGTTGGGAAAAACTGTTTTTT. Its translation: CASSIGQGWEKLFF.

The chain uses TRBV27 and TRBJ1-5; 8 bases align to TRBD1. The CDR3 has 17 amino acids. Germline CDR1 reads MNHEY; CDR2 reads SMNVEV (reference sequence). The V and J ends lost 5 bases and 0 bases, in that order; junction bases with no gene match: 9. CDR3 sequence: CASSLSPGQVSNQPQHF. CDR3 DNA: TGTGCCAGCAGTCTTTCACCGGGACAGGTTAGCAATCAGCCCCAGCATTTT.

The chain has TRBV10-2 and TRBJ2-1; TRBD1 might be the D (5 bases). This CDR3 region has 12 residues. Germline CDR1 WSHSY, CDR2 SAAADI. Deletions cut 7 bases from V and 5 bases from J, with 9 bases between. For the CDR3, the DNA is TGCGCCAGCATGAAGACAGACAATGAGCAGTTCTTC. Residues: CASMKTDNEQFF.

The chain joins TRBV9 to TRBJ2-5, with 7 bases matching TRBD2. The CDR3 sequence is 13 residues long. Germline V gene data show CDR1 as SGDLS and CDR2 as YYNGEE. The junction had 6 bases not matched to a gene; V was cut back by 7 bases and J by 3 bases. For the CDR3, the DNA is TGTGCCAGCTCGCGGGAGTGGAAAGAGACCCAGTACTTC. Translating it yields CASSREWKETQYF.

The chain is built from TRBV10-3 and TRBJ2-2; D is unresolved. Germline CDR1 ENHRY, CDR2 SYGVKD. The V gene lost 6 bases and the J gene lost 5 bases, with 13 bases spanning the gap. The CDR3 covers 14 residues. The CDR3 region is CAISDSSGTGELFF. CDR3 bases: TGTGCCATCAGCGACTCGAGTGGTACCGGGGAGCTGTTTTTT.

This rearrangement joins TRBV7-9 to TRBJ2-7, with D possibly matching TRBD1 (6 bases). The germline V gene has CDR1 SEHNR and CDR2 FQNEAQ (reference sequence). V was clipped by 3 bases and J by 3 bases, with 18 bases between them. The CDR3 length is 16 residues. The DNA for the CDR3 is TGTGCCAGCAGCTTCCGGAACCGCCAGGGGATCTACGAGCAGTACTTC. It translates to CASSFRNRQGIYEQYF.

The chain links TRBV7-9 to TRBJ1-5, with unresolved D. This CDR3 has 12 residues. Between the trimmed V and J ends, which lost 3 bases and 6 bases, there was a span of 6 bases. CDR1 is SEHNR, CDR2 FQNEAQ, per germline (reference sequence). CDR3 nucleotides: TGTGCCAGCAGCTTCGGCGGTCAGCCCCAGCATTTT. Translating it yields CASSFGGQPQHF.

This chain links TRBV24-1 with TRBJ2-1; 9 bases match TRBD2. The junction had 10 bases not matched to a gene; V was cut back by 5 bases and J by 6 bases. The CDR3 runs 16 residues. Germline CDR1 is KGHDR and CDR2 is SFDVKD. Here the CDR3 reads CATSGPGLAGINEQFF. CDR3 DNA: TGTGCCACCAGTGGCCCGGGACTAGCCGGGATCAATGAGCAGTTCTTC.

The chain has TRBV19 and TRBJ2-3, with D maybe TRBD2 (7 bases). Trimming left V 3 bases short and J 2 bases short, with 18 bases between. Looked up from germline, CDR1 is LNHDA and CDR2 is SQIVND (reference sequence). The CDR3 has 17 amino acids. This CDR3 is CASSMGGGGSITDTQYF. In DNA, the CDR3 is TGTGCCAGTAGTATGGGGGGCGGCGGGAGTATCACAGATACGCAGTATTTT.

V usage is TRBV7-8 and J usage is TRBJ2-5, with D tentatively TRBD1 (6 bases). CDR1 is SGHVS and CDR2 is FQNEAQ in the germline V gene. V was cut by 5 bases and J by 1 base, with 17 bases left in between. The length of the CDR3 is 16 residues. CDR3 in DNA: TGTGCCAGCAGCCGTCAGGGGATGGGTATCCAAGAGACCCAGTACTTC. Its protein is CASSRQGMGIQETQYF. Variable domain in full (rest from reference TRBV7-8 and TRBJ2-5): GAGVSQSPRYKVAKRGQDVALRCDPISGHVSLFWYQQALGQGPEFLTYFQNEAQLDKSGLPSDRFFAERPEGSVSTLKIQRTQQEDSAVYLCASSRQGMGIQETQYFGPGTRLLVL.

V gene TRBV9 combines with J gene TRBJ2-1; TRBD1 aligns across 9 bases. CDR1 SGDLS and CDR2 YYNGEE come from the germline V gene. This CDR3 has 15 residues. With 5 bases clipped from V and 6 bases from J, the junction kept 9 bases outside the gene matches. The CDR3 sequence: CASSSGTGWGNEQFF. Here the CDR3 DNA reads TGTGCCAGCAGTTCCGGGACAGGGTGGGGCAATGAGCAGTTCTTC.

This rearrangement joins TRBV5-8 to TRBJ2-5, with 7 bases matching TRBD2. The CDR3 runs 15 residues. CDR1 and CDR2 from the germline V gene are SGHTS and YDEGEE. V lost 0 bases, J lost 4 bases, and 6 bases stayed unmatched. This CDR3 is CASSLGTRDGETQYF. The CDR3 DNA reads as TGTGCCAGCAGCTTGGGGACTAGAGACGGAGAGACCCAGTACTTC.

The V gene is TRBV30, the J gene TRBJ2-7, with 9 bases matching TRBD1. The germline gives CDR1 GTSNPN, CDR2 SVGIG (reference sequence). V lost 3 bases, J lost 5 bases, and 8 bases stayed unmatched. The CDR3 consists of 14 residues. CDR3 sequence reads: CAWSPGQGRHEQYF. The CDR3 DNA follows: TGTGCCTGGAGCCCGGGACAGGGCCGCCACGAGCAGTACTTC.

The gene calls are TRBV6-7 and TRBJ2-7; TRBD2 agrees at 10 bases. TRBV6-7 is known as an ORF, though its function is uncertain. The V segment lost 4 bases and the J segment 1 base; nucleotides outside the gene matches: 10. This CDR3 has 17 residues. The CDR3 here is CASSSDLRTSGSYEQYF. The CDR3 region has the DNA TGTGCCAGCAGTTCCGATCTCCGGACTAGCGGTTCCTACGAGCAGTACTTC.

The table lists this clone with a count of one. The rearrangement links TRBV6-5 to TRBJ1-1; the D gene is possibly TRBD1 (5 bases). Germline CDR1 and CDR2: MNHEY and SVGAGI. CDR3 length: 13 amino acids. The V end was cut by 2 bases, the J end by 10 bases, with 14 bases between. In DNA, the CDR3 is TGTGCCAGCAGTTACGGCCCAACAGGCCCAGCTTTCTTT. Translated, it gives CASSYGPTGPAFF.

This chain uses TRBV15 with TRBJ2-5; 8 nucleotides align to TRBD1. This CDR3 region has 13 residues. The V gene's germline CDR1 is LNHNV and CDR2 YYDKDF (reference sequence). The V gene end was trimmed by 8 bases and the J gene end by 5 bases; junction bases not matched to a gene: 7. The CDR3 reads CATRDRGRETQYF. The CDR3 DNA is TGTGCCACCCGCGACAGGGGTCGGGAGACCCAGTACTTC.

The chain recombines TRBV29-1 with TRBJ1-1, with TRBD1 matching over 10 bases. J was trimmed by 6 bases and V by 2 bases; bases with no gene match: 3. CDR1 and CDR2 (germline): SQVTM, ANQGSEA. There are 13 residues in the CDR3. The CDR3 reads CSVEWGTGAEAFF. The CDR3, as DNA: TGCAGCGTTGAATGGGGGACAGGGGCTGAAGCTTTCTTT.

The rearrangement links TRBV2 to TRBJ2-7, with 10 nucleotides matching TRBD2. CDR1 SNHLY and CDR2 FYNNEI come from the germline V gene. The V gene end was trimmed by 7 bases and the J gene end by 2 bases; junction bases not matched to a gene: 2. The CDR3 runs to 13 residues. DNA for the CDR3: TGTGCCAGCATCGGACTAGCGGCCTACGAGCAGTACTTC. This sequence encodes CASIGLAAYEQYF.

About this clone itself: Within the sample, other DNA sequences also encode this same CDR3. The rearrangement links TRBV5-1 to TRBJ2-5, with D unclear. CDR3 size: 12 residues. Germline CDR1 and CDR2: SGHRS and YFSETQ. Trimming left V 0 bases short and J 5 bases short, with 5 bases between. The CDR3 region has the DNA TGCGCCAGCAGCTTGGTCCGGGAGACCCAGTACTTC. It encodes CASSLVRETQYF.

CDR3 region: CASSQDPGLGNQPQHF. CDR3 DNA sequence: TGCGCCAGCAGCCAAGATCCGGGTTTAGGCAATCAGCCCCAGCATTTT. This chain uses TRBV4-1 with TRBJ1-5; D is undetermined. V gave up 0 bases and J gave up 2 bases, with 11 bases separating them. This CDR3 has 16 residues. Germline-derived CDR1 and CDR2 are MGHRA and YSYEKL.

This chain connects TRBV30 to TRBJ1-1; 7 bases line up with TRBD1. CDR3 size: 13 residues. Germline values: CDR1 GTSNPN, CDR2 SVGIG (reference sequence). The CDR3 is CGTGPDQNTEAFF. The CDR3 DNA reads as TGTGGGACAGGACCTGACCAGAACACTGAAGCTTTCTTT.